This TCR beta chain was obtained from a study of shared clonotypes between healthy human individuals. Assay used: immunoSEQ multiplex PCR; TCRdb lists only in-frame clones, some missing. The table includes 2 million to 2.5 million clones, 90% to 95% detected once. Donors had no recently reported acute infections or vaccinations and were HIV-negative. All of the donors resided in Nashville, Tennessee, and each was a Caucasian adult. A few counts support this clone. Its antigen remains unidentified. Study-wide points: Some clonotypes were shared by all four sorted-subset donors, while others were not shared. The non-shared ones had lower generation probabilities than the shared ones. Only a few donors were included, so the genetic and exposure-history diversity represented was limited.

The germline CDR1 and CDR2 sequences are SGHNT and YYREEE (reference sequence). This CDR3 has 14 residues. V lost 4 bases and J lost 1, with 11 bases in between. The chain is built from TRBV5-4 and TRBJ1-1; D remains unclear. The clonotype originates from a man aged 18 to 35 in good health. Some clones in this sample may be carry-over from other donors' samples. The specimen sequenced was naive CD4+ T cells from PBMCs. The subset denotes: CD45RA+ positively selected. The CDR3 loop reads CASSITTKNTEAFF. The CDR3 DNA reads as TGTGCCAGCAGCATCACAACTAAGAACACTGAAGCTTTCTTT.